The 11 T cell receptor beta chains in this list originate from one sample, sequenced in a study of post-analysis software for immune sequencing data (dated by TCRdb to the mid-2010s). Study-level results and caveats: Roughly 5 TRBV segments, including TRBV5-6, TRBV5-1 and TRBV20-1, were significantly more frequent in patients than controls.

No antigen is known for these receptors. The receptor library was made with PCR. TCRdb lists the instrument as Illumina HiSeq 2500. To reduce PCR and sequencing biases, unique molecular identifiers were incorporated into the TCR beta cDNA libraries. Starting from the raw public reads, TCRdb applied fastp trimming at Q25, assembled clones with MiXCR and retained in-frame beta chains. Rows are unified per CDR3 protein, each entry keeping the most common DNA and genes. A total of hundreds of thousands of distinct CDR3 sequences appear in this sample, around 44% of them only once. Of the sample, roughly 1.7% is held by the ten largest clones. The sequencing sample was made of blood. The origin of the receptors is a girl aged 10 to 17 with multiple sclerosis.

This chain links TRBV20-1 with TRBJ2-3, with D possibly being TRBD1 (7 bases). This CDR3 spans 13 amino acids. The germline gives CDR1 DFQATT, CDR2 SNEGSKA (reference sequence). V lost 7 bases to trimming and J lost 1 base, with 12 bases between them. The CDR3 spells CSGGRGGTDTQYF. For the CDR3, the DNA is TGCAGTGGAGGCAGGGGGGGCACAGATACGCAGTATTTT.

The chain recombines TRBV6-5 with TRBJ2-1; 9 nucleotides align to TRBD2. V dropped 7 bases and J dropped 4; count of bases not matched to a gene: 5. The CDR3 sequence is 14 residues long. Germline-derived CDR1 and CDR2 are MNHEY and SVGAGI. CDR3 DNA sequence: TGTGCCAGCACCGGGACTAGCAGGTACAATGAGCAGTTCTTC. This gives the protein CASTGTSRYNEQFF.

This clonotype has a handful of counts. The chain recombines TRBV5-1 with TRBJ2-5, with 9 bases matching TRBD1. Gene TRBJ2-7 matches the end of the DNA better, so the J call may be wrong. Germline V gene lookup returns CDR1 SGHRS and CDR2 YFSETQ. The CDR3 contains 15 residues. The DNA of the CDR3 is TGCGCCAGCAGCTTGGAGGGACAGGGTTTCGACGAGCAGTACTTC. Translation gives CASSLEGQGFDEQYF.

This chain uses TRBV12-3 or TRBV12-4 with TRBJ2-5, with D perhaps matching TRBD1 (6 bases). There are 15 residues in the CDR3. V gave up 3 bases and J gave up 4 bases, with 15 bases separating them. In DNA form, the CDR3 reads TGTGCCAGCAGTTTTGAGGGCAGGGGTACAGAGACCCAGTACTTC. This codes for CASSFEGRGTETQYF.

The gene calls are TRBV6-5 and TRBJ2-5; 7 nucleotides agree with TRBD1. The germline V gene has CDR1 MNHEY and CDR2 SVGAGI. This CDR3 has 15 amino acids. V shed 3 bases and J 0 bases; nucleotides not matched to a gene: 4. The CDR3, as DNA: TGTGCCAGCAGTTATACAGGGGCATACCAAGAGACCCAGTACTTC. This translates into CASSYTGAYQETQYF.

The table lists this clonotype with a few counts. The rearrangement joins TRBV13 to TRBJ1-1; TRBD1 might be the D (6 bases). Germline CDR1 reads PRHDT; CDR2 reads FYEKMQ (reference sequence). This CDR3 spans 15 amino acids. The V gene lost 2 bases and the J gene lost 5 bases, with 15 bases spanning the gap. As DNA, the CDR3 is TGTGCCAGCAGCTTACCACAGGGCCCGGGGACTGAAGCTTTCTTT. This translates into CASSLPQGPGTEAFF.

The chain joins TRBV7-9 to TRBJ2-3; TRBD1 might be the D (6 bases). The CDR3 has 15 amino acids. CDR1 is SEHNR, CDR2 FQNEAQ, per germline (reference sequence). With 6 bases removed from V and 3 bases from J, the gap between germline ends came to 16 bases. CDR3 protein: CASRRPGHETDTQYF. For the CDR3, the DNA is TGTGCCAGCAGGCGACCGGGACACGAAACAGATACGCAGTATTTT.

This clonotype was seen only a few times. This sequence joins TRBV20-1 and TRBJ2-7, with D maybe TRBD1 (6 bases). CDR1 and CDR2 (germline): DFQATT, SNEGSKA (reference sequence). V dropped 6 bases and J dropped 10 bases, with 25 bases sitting between them. The CDR3 runs 14 residues. CDR3 DNA sequence: TGCAGTGCCCCCCCGGGGAGCGACAGGAACGTTCAGTACTTC. Encoded protein: CSAPPGSDRNVQYF.

The V and J genes are TRBV12-3 or TRBV12-4 and TRBJ2-5; 9 bases align to TRBD1. TRBJ2-7 matches the DNA end more closely, so the J call is doubtful. CDR3 size: 15 residues. CDR3 residues: CASSPGQGHTYEQYF. In nucleotides, the CDR3 is TGTGCCAGCAGCCCGGGACAGGGACACACCTACGAGCAGTACTTC.

This clonotype was seen only a few times. The CDR3 is CASSSLGYIQYF. Here the CDR3 DNA reads TGTGCCAGCAGCTCCCTCGGCTACATTCAGTACTTC. The chain carries TRBV11-3 and TRBJ2-4, with unresolved D. This CDR3 spans 12 amino acids. V was pared by 4 bases and J by 8 bases, with 9 bases between. The germline V gene encodes CDR1 SGHNT and CDR2 YENEEA.

This clonotype has a count of ten or more. The V gene is TRBV7-9, the J gene TRBJ2-1, with TRBD2 matching 11 bases. CDR3 length: 16 residues. Looked up from germline, CDR1 is SEHNR and CDR2 is FQNEAQ (reference sequence). J was trimmed by 5 bases and V by 5 bases; bases with no gene match: 8. The CDR3: CASSPSLAGADNEQFF. For the CDR3, the DNA is TGTGCCAGCAGCCCCTCACTAGCGGGGGCCGACAATGAGCAGTTCTTC.